Below, one T cell receptor beta chain is given with its context. This clonotype showed up just a few times. The antigen it recognizes is unknown. The input lacks base qualities; no much larger clone sits a single base away. Spanning cysteine to valine, the CDR3 consists of 14 amino acids. The read is trimmed to its CDR3 DNA, 42 bases read in frame from base 1. A distance of 16 bases separates the germline ends of V and J, which lose 4 bases and 6 bases respectively. Taken from the germline V gene, the CDR1 and CDR2 loops are SGHDN and FVKESK. This sample is part of a study of T-cell memory formation after mild COVID-19 (dated by TCRdb to 2020 to 2023). In terms of the full investigation: TCR sequence clusters from the two donors were largely donor specific. T-cell clones expanding and contracting after mild COVID-19 in two donors were tracked by longitudinal TCRalpha and TCRbeta repertoire sequencing. Two young, previously healthy adult volunteers, one female and one male, were included in the cohort. The full study reports these points: Some responding clones were detected in pre-infection memory, suggesting pre-existing cross-reactive memory T cells joined the SARS-CoV-2 response. Only a couple of mild cases were covered in the study, and larger cohorts including severe cases with pre-infection samples were considered necessary. Contracting CD4+ clones appeared mostly in the CM and EM memory subsets, whereas CD8+ clones were enriched in EMRA. SARS-CoV-2 specificity of the second-wave clones peaking on day 37 was not confirmed. From day 15 to 85, contracting clones showed balanced CD4/CD8 phenotypes, whereas a second wave of clones that expanded from day 15 to 37 leaned towards CD4+.

PBMCs were isolated by Ficoll-Paque density gradient centrifugation. The sequencer was an Illumina NovaSeq 6000. cDNA libraries for TCRalpha and TCRbeta were prepared by 5'RACE using constant-segment primers, with sample barcodes and unique molecular identifiers added. RNA was extracted from every sample with Trizol reagent. The libraries were amplified in two PCR steps, and the second step added a second sample barcode and Illumina TruSeq adapters. Sequencing of the libraries was done on an Illumina NovaSeq, producing 2 x 150 bp paired-end reads. Per the source publication's procedure: With migec v1.2.7, reads were demultiplexed and then collapsed into UMI-guided consensus sequences. Using mixcr v2.1.11, the UMI consensuses were aligned to TRA and TRB V and J templates and assembled into clonotypes. A clonotype was counted as expanded or contracted only when both edgeR and NoisET called the clonotype significant, with the noise models trained on biological replicates. For edgeR calls, a false discovery rate-adjusted p below 0.01 and a log2 fold-change threshold of 1 were applied. As an exploratory analysis of dynamics, max-normalized trajectories of the 1000 most abundant clonotypes were examined by PCA with hierarchical clustering. The CD4 or CD8 phenotype of responding clones was assigned using the separately sequenced CD4+ and CD8+ repertoires. The public sequencing data were trimmed at Q25 with fastp and processed into clonotypes with MiXCR by TCRdb, which kept only in-frame beta chains. Every distinct CDR3 protein forms one entry, paired with its most common genes and DNA. The V and J calls were determined by TCRdb, not by the authors. The sample table records about 340,000 distinct CDR3 sequences; around a sixth of these occur just once. 20% to 25% of the sample goes to the ten largest clones.

The origin of this receptor is a man aged 18 to 30 who had mild COVID-19 (a few samples of this study predate the infection). The sample titles of this study are shuffled in the database, so cell type and time point are left out; the donor was told from shared clones. The sample comprised PBMCs or a T cell subset sorted from them (not recorded which). The rearrangement combines TRBV14 with TRBJ2-7; the D gene is perhaps TRBD2, on 6 matching bases. The CDR3 amino acid sequence is: CASSLMEGSGEQYV. The nucleotide sequence is TGTGCCAGCAGCCTTATGGAGGGGTCGGGCGAGCAGTACGTC.